These T cell receptor beta chains were read from a single sample in a study of vaccination and CD4 T cells after COVID-19. No cognate antigen is known for these TCRs. Via MiXCR, TCRdb re-called the PCR reads, giving one row per CDR3 protein. Among around 15,000 distinct CDR3 sequences, 74% were seen once, and the ten largest hold about 17%. Sequences were obtained from CD4+ T cells from blood, cultured in vitro. These receptors all come from a human donor who had recovered from COVID-19. The CDR3 runs from the conserved cysteine through the conserved F or W. D genes are given only for firm matches. The size entry is marked missing in some rows and otherwise reads once, few, many or a size class.

D gene	V gene	J gene	clone size	CDR3 protein	CDR3 DNA
NA	TRBV4-3	TRBJ1-1	NA	CASSPAEGDRMNTEAFF	TGCGCCAGCAGCCCCGCCGAGGGGGATCGAATGAACACTGAAGCTTTCTTT
TRBD2	TRBV6-5	TRBJ2-5	NA	CASSYGAGAIKETQYF	TGTGCCAGCAGTTACGGAGCGGGGGCGATAAAAGAGACCCAGTACTTC
NA	TRBV7-2	TRBJ1-5	NA	CASSFSQGFGQPQHF	TGTGCCAGCAGCTTTAGCCAGGGGTTCGGTCAGCCCCAGCATTTT
NA	TRBV19	TRBJ1-2	NA	CASTRESYGYTF	TGTGCCAGTACCAGGGAAAGTTACGGCTACACCTTC
TRBD1	TRBV7-2	TRBJ1-6	NA	CASSPRTGNSPLHF	TGTGCCAGCAGCCCAAGGACAGGGAATTCACCCCTCCACTTT
NA	TRBV10-2	TRBJ2-7	NA	CASSRLAYEQYF	TGCGCCAGCTCGCGTTTAGCCTACGAGCAGTACTTC
NA	TRBV24-1	TRBJ2-1	NA	CATSDLSVVGQFF	TGTGCCACCAGTGATTTGTCGGTGGTAGGGCAGTTCTTC
NA	TRBV6-1	TRBJ2-5	once	CATSKSSWGVGETQYF	TGTGCCACCAGCAAGTCCTCGTGGGGGGTAGGGGAGACCCAGTACTTC
TRBD1	TRBV6-4	TRBJ2-1	NA	CASSDSGRGSGVEQFF	TGTGCCAGCAGTGACTCCGGCAGGGGGTCTGGGGTTGAGCAGTTCTTC
NA	TRBV19	TRBJ2-3	NA	CASSTGTIWSTDTQYF	TGTGCCAGTAGTACAGGGACCATATGGAGCACAGATACGCAGTATTTT
NA	TRBV27	TRBJ1-2	NA	CASSLSMVAGEYYGYTF	TGTGCCAGCAGTTTATCGATGGTGGCAGGAGAGTACTATGGCTACACCTTC
TRBD1	TRBV20-1	TRBJ1-1	few	CSARVNRGLDTEAFF	TGCAGTGCTAGAGTCAACAGGGGACTGGACACTGAAGCTTTCTTT
NA	TRBV9	TRBJ1-6	NA	CASSVAPTPSRANSPLHF	TGTGCCAGCAGCGTAGCTCCCACCCCCTCTCGGGCTAATTCACCCCTCCACTTT
NA	TRBV19	TRBJ2-3	NA	CASSMHQLPDTQYF	TGTGCCAGTAGTATGCATCAACTGCCGGATACGCAGTATTTT
NA	TRBV19	TRBJ1-5	NA	CASSKPLPGLSNQPQHF	TGTGCCAGTAGTAAGCCGCTACCGGGACTTAGCAATCAGCCCCAGCATTTT
NA	TRBV20-1	TRBJ1-3	NA	CSARGLEGNTIYF	TGCAGTGCAAGAGGCCTGGAAGGAAACACCATATATTTT
NA	TRBV11-2	TRBJ2-5	few	CASSLKGRRVKTQYF	TGTGCCAGCAGCTTGAAGGGACGGCGGGTAAAGACCCAGTACTTC
NA	TRBV7-2	TRBJ1-5	few	CASSARGQPQHF	TGTGCCAGCAGCGCACGGGGTCAGCCCCAGCATTTT
TRBD2	TRBV6-5	TRBJ2-1	NA	CASSYAASGRANNEQFF	TGTGCCAGCAGTTACGCGGCTAGCGGGAGGGCCAACAATGAGCAGTTCTTC
NA	TRBV19	TRBJ1-2	NA	CASSTLTAYGYTF	TGTGCCAGTAGTACCTTAACAGCCTATGGCTACACCTTC
NA	TRBV7-6	TRBJ2-5	few	CASSYSGSQETQYF	TGTGCCAGCAGTTACTCGGGCTCGCAAGAGACCCAGTACTTC
NA	TRBV7-2	TRBJ1-5	NA	CASSLGVNSNQPQHF	TGTGCCAGCAGCTTAGGTGTCAATAGCAATCAGCCCCAGCATTTT
TRBD1	TRBV11-2	TRBJ1-2	few	CASSLLQGPRSSYTF	TGTGCCAGCAGCTTACTACAGGGGCCGCGTTCCAGCTACACCTTC
NA	TRBV14	TRBJ2-2	NA	CASSQVAGWNTGELFF	TGTGCCAGCAGCCAAGTTGCAGGTTGGAACACCGGGGAGCTGTTTTTT
NA	TRBV4-3	TRBJ2-5	NA	CASSQDLGGSETQYF	TGCGCCAGCAGCCAAGATCTAGGGGGGTCGGAGACCCAGTACTTC
NA	TRBV19	TRBJ2-3	NA	CASSKRTAVRGTDTQYF	TGTGCCAGTAGTAAGCGTACCGCCGTCCGGGGGACAGATACGCAGTATTTT
TRBD2	TRBV20-1	TRBJ2-1	NA	CSRQTSRSYNEQFF	TGCAGTAGACAGACTAGCCGGTCCTACAATGAGCAGTTCTTC
NA	TRBV7-2	TRBJ2-2	medium-sized	CASSEGYLNTGELFF	TGTGCCAGCAGTGAAGGCTACCTGAACACCGGGGAGCTGTTTTTT
NA	TRBV12-3/TRBV12-4	TRBJ2-5	NA	CASSLRAGQETQYF	TGTGCCAGCAGCCTTAGGGCGGGACAAGAGACCCAGTACTTC
NA	TRBV6-4	TRBJ1-5	NA	CASSASGGGNQPQHF	TGTGCCAGCAGTGCTAGCGGGGGCGGCAATCAGCCCCAGCATTTT
TRBD1	TRBV7-2	TRBJ1-2	NA	CASSLIGTAIDYTF	TGTGCCAGCAGCTTAATCGGGACAGCAATTGACTACACCTTC